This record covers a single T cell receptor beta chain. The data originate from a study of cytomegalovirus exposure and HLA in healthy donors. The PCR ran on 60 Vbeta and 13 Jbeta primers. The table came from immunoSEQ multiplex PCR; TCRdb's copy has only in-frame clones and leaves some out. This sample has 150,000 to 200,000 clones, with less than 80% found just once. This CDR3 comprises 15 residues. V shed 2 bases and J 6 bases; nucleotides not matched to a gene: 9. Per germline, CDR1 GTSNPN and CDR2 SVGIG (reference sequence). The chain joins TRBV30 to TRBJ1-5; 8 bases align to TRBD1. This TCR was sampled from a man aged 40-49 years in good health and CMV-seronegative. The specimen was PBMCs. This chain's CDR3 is CAWSPTGQGSQPQHF. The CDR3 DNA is TGTGCCTGGAGTCCAACCGGACAGGGCAGTCAGCCCCAGCATTTT.